The rows below give T cell receptor beta chains drawn from one sample of a study of response to subunit inactivated influenza vaccine. In TCRdb, the RT-PCR reads were re-called with MiXCR into one record per CDR3 protein. The sample has around 650,000 distinct CDR3 sequences, less than 20% seen once. The specimen was PBMCs from blood, collected about 13 days after vaccination. The receptors originated from a middle-aged man who received an inactivated influenza vaccine. Both conserved end residues are part of each CDR3. Each record gives: J gene, clone size, D gene, V gene, CDR3 protein, CDR3 DNA. D genes are given only for firm matches. Size is stated for part of the rows, as once, few or many counts, or as a class when the clone is expanded.

j_call: TRBJ2-1
clone_size: -
d_call: TRBD2
v_call: TRBV11-2
cdr3_aa: CASSSFLGTRFINEQFF
cdr3_nt: TGTGCCAGCAGCTCCTTCCTCGGGACTAGATTCATCAATGAGCAGTTCTTC

j_call: TRBJ2-2
clone_size: few
d_call: -
v_call: TRBV5-5
cdr3_aa: CASSWAGTGELFF
cdr3_nt: TGTGCCAGCAGTTGGGCGGGGACCGGGGAGCTGTTTTTT

j_call: TRBJ2-7
clone_size: many
d_call: TRBD2
v_call: TRBV7-6
cdr3_aa: CASSGSGSKSYEQYF
cdr3_nt: TGTGCCAGCAGCGGAAGCGGGAGTAAATCCTACGAGCAGTACTTC

j_call: TRBJ1-2
clone_size: -
d_call: TRBD1
v_call: TRBV30
cdr3_aa: CALDRGFNYGNTF
cdr3_nt: TGTGCCTTAGACAGGGGTTTTAACTATGGCAACACCTTC

j_call: TRBJ1-2
clone_size: few
d_call: TRBD1
v_call: TRBV7-9
cdr3_aa: CASSFGQASNYGYTF
cdr3_nt: TGTGCCAGCAGCTTCGGACAGGCTTCAAACTATGGCTACACCTTC

j_call: TRBJ2-5
clone_size: -
d_call: -
v_call: TRBV20-1
cdr3_aa: CSARNLETQYF
cdr3_nt: TGCAGTGCTAGGAATCTAGAGACCCAGTACTTC

j_call: TRBJ1-5
clone_size: -
d_call: -
v_call: TRBV2
cdr3_aa: CASSERAVGQPQHF
cdr3_nt: TGTGCCAGCAGTGAAAGGGCAGTTGGTCAGCCCCAGCATTTT

j_call: TRBJ2-5
clone_size: few
d_call: -
v_call: TRBV6-6
cdr3_aa: CASSTTTGSSDF
cdr3_nt: TGTGCCAGCAGTACCACAACAGGGAGTTCAGACTTC

j_call: TRBJ2-3
clone_size: many
d_call: -
v_call: TRBV6-1
cdr3_aa: CASLTGRGTDTQYF
cdr3_nt: TGTGCCAGCCTTACCGGTCGGGGGACAGATACGCAGTATTTT

j_call: TRBJ2-7
clone_size: few
d_call: -
v_call: TRBV29-1
cdr3_aa: CSVGGSGNYEQYF
cdr3_nt: TGCAGCGTCGGGGGATCCGGGAACTACGAGCAGTACTTC

j_call: TRBJ2-1
clone_size: few
d_call: -
v_call: TRBV11-3
cdr3_aa: CASSLTRGYGEQFF
cdr3_nt: TGTGCCAGCAGCTTAACTAGGGGGTACGGTGAGCAGTTCTTC

j_call: TRBJ1-1
clone_size: -
d_call: -
v_call: TRBV24-1
cdr3_aa: CATSMGTGEAFF
cdr3_nt: TGTGCCACCAGTATGGGTACGGGTGAAGCTTTCTTT

j_call: TRBJ2-5
clone_size: once
d_call: TRBD1
v_call: TRBV11-2
cdr3_aa: CASSLPVGTGGEETQYF
cdr3_nt: TGTGCCAGCAGCTTGCCAGTGGGGACAGGGGGCGAGGAGACCCAGTACTTC

j_call: TRBJ2-5
clone_size: many
d_call: TRBD2
v_call: TRBV7-8
cdr3_aa: CASSPGGLAIQATQYF
cdr3_nt: TGTGCCAGCAGCCCAGGTGGACTAGCGATACAAGCGACCCAGTACTTC

j_call: TRBJ2-3
clone_size: many
d_call: -
v_call: TRBV4-2
cdr3_aa: CASSQDGQARRTDTQYF
cdr3_nt: TGTGCCAGCAGCCAAGATGGGCAGGCGAGGCGCACAGATACGCAGTATTTT

j_call: TRBJ1-2
clone_size: many
d_call: -
v_call: TRBV7-9
cdr3_aa: CASSSIGAAIANYGYTF
cdr3_nt: TGTGCCAGCAGCTCAATTGGGGCAGCCATTGCCAACTATGGCTACACCTTC

j_call: TRBJ1-5
clone_size: -
d_call: -
v_call: TRBV4-1
cdr3_aa: CASSQVLRNQPQHF
cdr3_nt: TGCGCCAGCAGCCAAGTCTTGCGGAATCAGCCCCAGCATTTT

j_call: TRBJ2-1
clone_size: few
d_call: -
v_call: TRBV20-1
cdr3_aa: CSARGPGIPSAEQFF
cdr3_nt: TGCAGTGCTAGAGGTCCCGGGATCCCATCCGCTGAGCAGTTCTTC

j_call: TRBJ2-1
clone_size: -
d_call: TRBD2
v_call: TRBV5-6
cdr3_aa: CASSLQAGEDYNEQLF
cdr3_nt: TGTGCCAGCAGCTTGCAAGCGGGAGAGGATTACAATGAGCAGCTCTTC

j_call: TRBJ2-4
clone_size: many
d_call: -
v_call: TRBV2
cdr3_aa: CASSGRQPNIQYF
cdr3_nt: TGTGCCAGCAGTGGAAGACAGCCAAACATTCAGTACTTC

j_call: TRBJ2-1
clone_size: -
d_call: -
v_call: TRBV25-1
cdr3_aa: CASRGTRHNEQFF
cdr3_nt: TGTGCCAGCAGAGGGACCCGGCACAATGAGCAGTTCTTC

j_call: TRBJ2-1
clone_size: few
d_call: TRBD2
v_call: TRBV4-3
cdr3_aa: CASSQTSGGFNNEQFF
cdr3_nt: TGCGCCAGCAGCCAAACTAGCGGGGGGTTCAACAATGAGCAGTTCTTC

j_call: TRBJ2-1
clone_size: few
d_call: -
v_call: TRBV20-1
cdr3_aa: CSARDPLVRSYNEQFF
cdr3_nt: TGCAGTGCTAGAGATCCGCTAGTAAGGTCCTACAATGAGCAGTTCTTC

j_call: TRBJ2-7
clone_size: -
d_call: -
v_call: TRBV5-1
cdr3_aa: CASSSLPQTGSYEQYF
cdr3_nt: TGCGCCAGCAGCTCCCTACCTCAGACAGGATCCTACGAGCAGTACTTC

j_call: TRBJ2-7
clone_size: few
d_call: -
v_call: TRBV6-5
cdr3_aa: CASSSDVFYEQYF
cdr3_nt: TGTGCCAGCAGTTCCGACGTTTTCTACGAGCAGTACTTC

j_call: TRBJ2-3
clone_size: few
d_call: -
v_call: TRBV7-9
cdr3_aa: CASSLVPSTDTQYF
cdr3_nt: TGTGCCAGCAGCTTAGTTCCTAGCACAGATACGCAGTATTTT

j_call: TRBJ2-3
clone_size: -
d_call: -
v_call: TRBV6-4
cdr3_aa: CTSSGTRVRSYLSADTQYF
cdr3_nt: TGTACCAGCAGTGGGACCCGGGTCCGCTCTTATTTATCCGCAGATACGCAGTATTTT

j_call: TRBJ2-3
clone_size: -
d_call: -
v_call: TRBV20-1
cdr3_aa: CSVPNNGITDTQYF
cdr3_nt: TGCAGTGTACCGAATAACGGGATCACAGATACGCAGTATTTT

j_call: TRBJ1-2
clone_size: few
d_call: -
v_call: TRBV7-9
cdr3_aa: CASSLATGVRGYTF
cdr3_nt: TGTGCCAGCAGCTTAGCGACGGGAGTGAGGGGCTACACCTTC

j_call: TRBJ2-5
clone_size: many
d_call: -
v_call: TRBV9
cdr3_aa: CASSVAIASGPETQYF
cdr3_nt: TGTGCCAGCAGCGTAGCTATAGCTTCGGGACCAGAGACCCAGTACTTC

j_call: TRBJ1-1
clone_size: few
d_call: -
v_call: TRBV12-3/TRBV12-4
cdr3_aa: CASSFGRSEAFF
cdr3_nt: TGTGCCAGCAGTTTTGGTAGGTCTGAAGCTTTCTTT

j_call: TRBJ1-1
clone_size: -
d_call: -
v_call: TRBV29-1
cdr3_aa: CSVREDVEAFF
cdr3_nt: TGCAGCGTGCGGGAGGACGTAGAAGCTTTCTTT

j_call: TRBJ2-6
clone_size: -
d_call: -
v_call: TRBV6-5
cdr3_aa: CASSYSDRGGANVLTF
cdr3_nt: TGTGCCAGCAGTTACTCCGACCGCGGTGGGGCCAACGTCCTGACTTTC

j_call: TRBJ2-2
clone_size: few
d_call: -
v_call: TRBV4-3
cdr3_aa: CASSPGEGRTGELFF
cdr3_nt: TGCGCCAGCAGCCCAGGTGAGGGACGCACCGGGGAGCTGTTTTTT

j_call: TRBJ1-6
clone_size: few
d_call: -
v_call: TRBV2
cdr3_aa: CASIPTRYNSPLHF
cdr3_nt: TGTGCCAGCATCCCCACCAGATATAATTCACCCCTCCACTTT

j_call: TRBJ2-1
clone_size: -
d_call: -
v_call: TRBV20-1
cdr3_aa: CSANPSSNYNEQFF
cdr3_nt: TGCAGTGCTAATCCCTCGAGCAACTACAATGAGCAGTTCTTC

j_call: TRBJ1-6
clone_size: -
d_call: TRBD1
v_call: TRBV6-2/TRBV6-3
cdr3_aa: CASSTMGQGNSPLHF
cdr3_nt: TGTGCCAGCAGCACCATGGGACAGGGGAATTCACCCCTCCACTTT

j_call: TRBJ2-3
clone_size: few
d_call: TRBD2
v_call: TRBV7-6
cdr3_aa: CASKRGGKLDTQYF
cdr3_nt: TGTGCCAGCAAGCGGGGGGGGAAACTAGATACGCAGTATTTT

j_call: TRBJ2-1
clone_size: many
d_call: TRBD2
v_call: TRBV6-2/TRBV6-3
cdr3_aa: CASSSRLAGFYNEQFF
cdr3_nt: TGTGCCAGCAGTTCCCGACTAGCGGGGTTCTACAATGAGCAGTTCTTC

j_call: TRBJ2-1
clone_size: many
d_call: TRBD1
v_call: TRBV7-9
cdr3_aa: CASSLWDRGYNEQFF
cdr3_nt: TGTGCCAGCAGCCTTTGGGACAGGGGATACAATGAGCAGTTCTTC

j_call: TRBJ1-1
clone_size: few
d_call: -
v_call: TRBV19
cdr3_aa: CASSGRQAGTEAFF
cdr3_nt: TGTGCCAGTAGTGGCAGACAGGCGGGCACTGAAGCTTTCTTT

j_call: TRBJ1-1
clone_size: few
d_call: -
v_call: TRBV5-1
cdr3_aa: CASSLAVEGQGEAFF
cdr3_nt: TGCGCCAGCAGCTTGGCCGTGGAGGGCCAGGGTGAAGCTTTCTTT

j_call: TRBJ1-6
clone_size: -
d_call: -
v_call: TRBV4-2
cdr3_aa: CASSQDSSGTPLHF
cdr3_nt: TGTGCCAGCAGCCAAGACAGTTCCGGGACACCCCTCCACTTT

j_call: TRBJ2-1
clone_size: -
d_call: -
v_call: TRBV4-3
cdr3_aa: CASSQDSISAEDNEQFF
cdr3_nt: TGCGCCAGCAGCCAAGACTCGATATCGGCAGAAGACAATGAGCAGTTCTTC

j_call: TRBJ1-4
clone_size: -
d_call: -
v_call: TRBV20-1
cdr3_aa: CSARVDRNEKLFF
cdr3_nt: TGCAGTGCTAGGGTAGACAGGAATGAAAAACTGTTTTTT

j_call: TRBJ2-3
clone_size: -
d_call: TRBD2
v_call: TRBV6-1
cdr3_aa: CASSPPTGGVPDTQYF
cdr3_nt: TGTGCCAGCAGCCCGCCCACCGGGGGGGTTCCAGATACGCAGTATTTT

j_call: TRBJ2-5
clone_size: few
d_call: TRBD1
v_call: TRBV20-1
cdr3_aa: CRLGGTARETQYF
cdr3_nt: TGCAGGCTGGGTGGGACAGCAAGAGAGACCCAGTACTTC

j_call: TRBJ2-7
clone_size: -
d_call: -
v_call: TRBV7-8
cdr3_aa: CASSSSPGQLEQYF
cdr3_nt: TGTGCCAGCAGCTCATCTCCGGGACAACTGGAGCAGTACTTC

j_call: TRBJ1-4
clone_size: few
d_call: -
v_call: TRBV10-3
cdr3_aa: CAIREPGDNEKLFF
cdr3_nt: TGTGCCATCAGAGAACCGGGCGATAATGAAAAACTGTTTTTT

j_call: TRBJ2-1
clone_size: -
d_call: -
v_call: TRBV4-3
cdr3_aa: CASSQGPRSNEQFF
cdr3_nt: TGCGCCAGCAGCCAAGGACCGAGGTCCAATGAGCAGTTCTTC

j_call: TRBJ2-5
clone_size: -
d_call: -
v_call: TRBV27
cdr3_aa: CASSWRQQETQYF
cdr3_nt: TGTGCCAGCAGTTGGCGGCAGCAAGAGACCCAGTACTTC

j_call: TRBJ2-3
clone_size: few
d_call: -
v_call: TRBV12-3/TRBV12-4
cdr3_aa: CASSLSRSPNTDTQYF
cdr3_nt: TGTGCCAGCAGTTTATCGAGGTCCCCTAACACAGATACGCAGTATTTT